The 30 T cell receptor beta chains in this list originate from one sample, sequenced in a study of identical twins. TCRdb recomputed calls from the 5' RACE reads with MiXCR, one row per CDR3 protein. The sample shows a few hundred thousand distinct CDR3 sequences, roughly 9.9% of them seen only once. This sample also belongs to another study, concerning yellow fever vaccine responses in identical twins.

The specimen was PBMCs. The source of these receptors is a woman aged 18-29 years in good health.

In this sample, this clonotype turned up many times. The genes are TRBV27 and TRBJ2-7; TRBD1 aligns across 10 bases. The CDR3 totals 17 residues. In germline, CDR1 is MNHEY, CDR2 SMNVEV (reference sequence). V trimming: 2 bases; J trimming: 3 bases; junction bases outside the gene matches: 10. CDR3 DNA: TGTGCCAGCAGTTTAGGGGCCAGGACAGGGGGACTCTACGAGCAGTACTTC. Protein: CASSLGARTGGLYEQYF.

This clonotype was seen only a few times. This chain uses TRBV11-2 with TRBJ2-2, with 8 bases matching TRBD2. The CDR3 covers 16 residues. The V segment lost 4 bases and the J segment 4 bases; nucleotides outside the gene matches: 8. Germline assignment: CDR1 SGHAT and CDR2 FQNNGV. The CDR3 nucleotides are TGTGCCAGCAGCTCCGGGGGACTAGTCCTCACCGGGGAGCTGTTTTTT. Protein sequence: CASSSGGLVLTGELFF.

This clonotype was counted ten times or more. The J gene is TRBJ1-6, the V gene TRBV20-1; the D gene is possibly TRBD1 (6 bases). V was shortened by 3 bases and J by 7 bases, with 13 bases between the two germline ends. CDR3 length: 14 residues. CDR1 and CDR2 (germline): DFQATT, SNEGSKA (reference sequence). In DNA, the CDR3 is TGCAGTGCTAGTGGGCGAGGGGGGAATTCACCCCTCCACTTT. Translating gives CSASGRGGNSPLHF.

There are many counts of this clonotype. The chain employs TRBV4-1 and TRBJ2-3; D is possibly TRBD2 (5 bases). Trimming left V 2 bases short and J 1 base short, with 10 bases between. The CDR3 consists of 15 residues. Germline assignment: CDR1 MGHRA and CDR2 YSYEKL. In nucleotides, the CDR3 is TGCGCCAGCAGCCAAACTAGGGCTGGCACAGATACGCAGTATTTT. Residues: CASSQTRAGTDTQYF.

There are a few counts of this clonotype. The chain links TRBV6-1 to TRBJ2-7, with D maybe TRBD2 (5 bases). The V gene lost 7 bases and the J gene lost 0 bases, with 16 bases spanning the gap. The CDR3 is made up of 15 amino acids. The germline V gene has CDR1 MNHNS and CDR2 SASEGT. CDR3 region: CASTGGAASSYEQYF. The CDR3 nucleotides read TGTGCCAGCACCGGAGGAGCCGCGAGCTCCTACGAGCAGTACTTC.

The chain is built from TRBV5-1 and TRBJ1-2; 10 nucleotides agree with TRBD1. The V segment lost 4 bases and the J segment 6 bases; nucleotides outside the gene matches: 9. The CDR3 contains 15 residues. Germline V gives CDR1 SGHRS, CDR2 YFSETQ. CDR3 sequence reads: CASSKGTGEMDGYTF. In DNA form, the CDR3 reads TGCGCCAGCAGCAAGGGGACAGGGGAAATGGATGGCTACACCTTC.

This sequence joins TRBV5-1 and TRBJ2-3; TRBD2 matches at 9 bases. V was clipped by 2 bases and J by 6 bases; unmatched bases: 7. The germline gives CDR1 SGHRS, CDR2 YFSETQ. The CDR3 has 15 residues. CDR3 coding DNA: TGCGCCAGCAGCTTTCCTAGCGGGGAAATGGATACGCAGTATTTT. This sequence encodes CASSFPSGEMDTQYF.

The rearrangement uses TRBV20-1 and TRBJ2-3; 7 bases fit TRBD2. The trim removed 6 bases at V and 1 base at J, leaving 10 bases unmatched. The germline CDR1 and CDR2 sequences are DFQATT and SNEGSKA (reference sequence). The CDR3 has 15 residues. The CDR3 loop reads CSASTSGVGTDTQYF. CDR3 sequence (DNA): TGCAGTGCGTCGACAAGCGGGGTCGGCACAGATACGCAGTATTTT.

The chain is built from TRBV21-1 and TRBJ2-5. TRBV21-1 is deemed a pseudogene. This CDR3 has 15 amino acids. Here the CDR3 reads CASSKGGRYQETQYF. For the CDR3, the DNA is TGTGCCAGCAGCAAAGGCGGCAGGTACCAAGAGACCCAGTACTTC.

This clonotype was detected ten times or more. DNA of the CDR3: TGCGCCAGCAGCCAAGAAGTGACTAGGGTTTCCGGGTACGAGCAGTACTTC. Protein sequence: CASSQEVTRVSGYEQYF. The rearrangement joins TRBV4-1 to TRBJ2-7; perhaps TRBD2 as D (6 bases). This CDR3 is built from 17 residues. The germline V gene encodes CDR1 MGHRA and CDR2 YSYEKL. V lost 0 bases, J lost 4 bases, and 19 bases lay in between.

This clonotype was seen more than once but under ten times. The CDR3 region has the DNA TGTGCCAGCAGCCCATACTCGAGCTCCTACGAGCAGTACTTC. This translates into CASSPYSSSYEQYF. This chain uses TRBV7-3 with TRBJ2-7; D call uncertain. The CDR3 length is 14 residues. Germline V gene sequence: CDR1 SGHTA, CDR2 FQGTGA. The V end lost 5 bases, the J end lost 0 bases, and 11 bases lay between the germline ends.

The J gene is TRBJ1-6, the V gene TRBV20-1; a possible D gene is TRBD1 (5 bases). This CDR3 has 15 amino acids. Trimming removed 5 bases at V and 9 bases at J, with 20 bases between. The germline CDR1 and CDR2 sequences are DFQATT and SNEGSKA (reference sequence). In nucleotides, the CDR3 is TGCAGTGCTCCAGAGGGGTGGGGATACGGTTCACCCCTCCACTTT. It encodes CSAPEGWGYGSPLHF.

This chain joins TRBV19 and TRBJ2-3, with 10 bases fitting TRBD1. With V trimmed by 6 bases and J by 9 bases, 15 bases remained unmatched. Germline V gene sequence: CDR1 LNHDA, CDR2 SQIVND (reference sequence). This CDR3 has 16 amino acids. CDR3 loop: CASSIPGTGDRMTQYF. The CDR3 region has the DNA TGTGCCAGTAGCATCCCCGGGACAGGGGACCGAATGACGCAGTATTTT.

This clonotype has a handful of counts. The chain carries TRBV20-1 and TRBJ2-3, with 9 bases identical to TRBD2. V gave up 7 bases and J gave up 5 bases; unmatched junction bases: 7. The CDR3 has 13 amino acids. Germline V lookup: CDR1 DFQATT, CDR2 SNEGSKA (reference sequence). CDR3 residues: CSGSGSLEDTQYF. CDR3 bases: TGCAGTGGTAGCGGGAGCCTAGAAGATACGCAGTATTTT.

This rearrangement joins TRBV5-1 to TRBJ2-1; a weak D match, TRBD2 (6 bases). The CDR3 extends over 14 amino acids. V was trimmed by 0 bases and J by 8 bases, leaving 12 bases between them. Germline values: CDR1 SGHRS, CDR2 YFSETQ. The CDR3 here is CASSLATSSDEQFF. The CDR3 nucleotides are TGCGCCAGCAGCTTGGCTACTAGCTCGGATGAGCAGTTCTTC.

This sequence joins TRBV6-1 and TRBJ1-1; D not certain. Germline values: CDR1 MNHNS, CDR2 SASEGT. The V and J ends lost 6 bases and 1 base respectively, with 6 bases between them. This CDR3 has 12 residues. The CDR3 DNA reads TGTGCCAGCAGGAGAGAGAACACTGAAGCTTTCTTT. It specifies CASRRENTEAFF.

The J gene is TRBJ2-1, the V gene TRBV12-3 or TRBV12-4; 11 bases fit TRBD2. Trimming took 7 bases from V and 8 from J; bases not matched to a gene: 13. This CDR3 contains 16 residues. The CDR3 DNA sequence: TGTGCCAGCACCCAAGGACTGCTAGCGGGGGGTTATGAGCAGTTCTTC. Its protein product is CASTQGLLAGGYEQFF.

This clonotype has more than one count but fewer than ten. The genes are TRBV20-1 and TRBJ2-1; TRBD2 aligns across 9 bases. The V gene end was trimmed by 5 bases and the J gene end by 0 bases; junction bases not matched to a gene: 5. The CDR3 consists of 15 residues. Germline loops: CDR1 DFQATT, CDR2 SNEGSKA (reference sequence). CDR3 DNA sequence: TGCAGTGCTCCCAGCGGGGGGAGCTCCTACAATGAGCAGTTCTTC. This encodes CSAPSGGSSYNEQFF.

This clonotype has at least ten counts. The chain has TRBV12-3 or TRBV12-4 and TRBJ1-4; D not certain. Deletions cut 2 bases from V and 8 bases from J, with 6 bases between. CDR3 length: 12 residues. CDR3: CASSLQREKLFF. DNA for the CDR3: TGTGCCAGCAGTTTACAACGGGAAAAACTGTTTTTT.

V is TRBV12-3 or TRBV12-4 and J is TRBJ2-3; unclear D gene. The CDR3 has 17 residues. V was trimmed by 4 bases and J by 5 bases, leaving 22 bases between them. CDR3 nucleotide sequence: TGTGCCAGCAGTTCCCGATCGACCGGCTCGCGGCGAGATACGCAGTATTTT. This translates into CASSSRSTGSRRDTQYF.

In its sample, this clonotype was seen a few times. This sequence joins TRBV7-9 and TRBJ2-7; possible D gene TRBD2, 5 bases. The CDR3 contains 13 residues. Germline CDR1 is SEHNR and CDR2 is FQNEAQ (reference sequence). Trimming took 8 bases from V and 3 from J, leaving 14 bases between them. Here the CDR3 DNA reads TGTGCCAGCGATCCCGGGGTCAACTACGAGCAGTACTTC. Amino acids: CASDPGVNYEQYF.

This clonotype has just a few counts. This rearrangement joins TRBV4-3 to TRBJ2-3; 9 bases fit TRBD1. This CDR3 comprises 18 residues. Germline CDR1 reads LGHNA; CDR2 reads YSLEER. Unmatched junction bases numbered 17, after V lost 4 bases and J lost 6 bases. The CDR3 spells CASSRRPLGQGGIDTQYF. In nucleotides, the CDR3 is TGCGCCAGCAGCCGAAGGCCCCTGGGACAGGGTGGAATCGATACGCAGTATTTT.

The gene calls are TRBV7-9 and TRBJ1-5; possible D gene TRBD1, 6 bases. V was cut by 7 bases and J by 5 bases, with 12 bases left in between. The CDR3 length is 13 residues. Per germline, CDR1 SEHNR and CDR2 FQNEAQ (reference sequence). In DNA, the CDR3 is TGTGCCAGCACCCGGGGGGCGGATCAGCCCCAGCATTTT. This translates into CASTRGADQPQHF.

This clonotype occurred a few times. This chain joins TRBV11-3 and TRBJ2-1, with 8 bases fitting TRBD2. Looked up from germline, CDR1 is SGHNT and CDR2 is YENEEA. Trimming at V came to 4 bases and at J to 4 bases, leaving 6 bases not matched to a gene. The CDR3 is 15 residues long. CDR3 nucleotides: TGTGCCAGCAGCTCGGAACGGGAGGGGTACAATGAGCAGTTCTTC. Amino acid sequence: CASSSEREGYNEQFF.

J is TRBJ2-1 and V is TRBV5-1, with 7 bases aligning to TRBD2. This CDR3 is built from 16 residues. With 0 bases clipped from V and 6 bases from J, the junction kept 9 bases outside the gene matches. Germline lookup yields CDR1 SGHRS and CDR2 YFSETQ. The CDR3 sequence: CASSLAVGLVLNEQFF. The CDR3 DNA follows: TGCGCCAGCAGCTTGGCCGTTGGACTAGTTCTCAATGAGCAGTTCTTC. Complete variable domain (other parts from reference TRBV5-1 and TRBJ2-1): KAGVTQTPRYLIKTRGQQVTLSCSPISGHRSVSWYQQTPGQGLQFLFEYFSETQRNKGNFPGRFSGRQFSNSRSEMNVSTLELGDSALYLCASSLAVGLVLNEQFFGPGTRLTVL.

This clonotype was detected only a few times. The chain uses TRBV11-2 and TRBJ2-4; perhaps TRBD2 as D (5 bases). Germline V gives CDR1 SGHAT, CDR2 FQNNGV. The CDR3 covers 19 residues. V lost 1 base and J 1 base, leaving 20 bases between the germline ends. As DNA, the CDR3 is TGTGCCAGCAGCTTAGTTGTGTCATGGCGGGTGTACGCCAAAAACATTCAGTACTTC. Translation: CASSLVVSWRVYAKNIQYF.

The chain couples TRBV20-1 to TRBJ2-3, with D uncertain. V gave up 5 bases and J gave up 3 bases, with 9 bases separating them. The CDR3 consists of 12 residues. Germline-derived CDR1 and CDR2 are DFQATT and SNEGSKA (reference sequence). CDR3 sequence reads: CSARISTDTQYF. CDR3 bases: TGCAGTGCTCGGATATCAACAGATACGCAGTATTTT.

Only a few counts were recorded for this clonotype. This chain links TRBV30 with TRBJ2-2; 7 positions match TRBD1. Trimming cost V 0 bases and J 5 bases; bases outside gene matches: 6. The germline gives CDR1 GTSNPN, CDR2 SVGIG (reference sequence). This CDR3 is built from 15 residues. The CDR3 DNA reads as TGTGCCTGGAGTGTCCAGGGGGTAATGACCGGGGAGCTGTTTTTT. It is translated as CAWSVQGVMTGELFF. The full variable domain, rest sourced from reference TRBV30 and TRBJ2-2, is SQTIHQWPATLVQPVGSPLSLECTVEGTSNPNLYWYRQAAGRGLQLLFYSVGIGQISSEVPQNLSASRPQDRQFILSSKKLLLSDSGFYLCAWSVQGVMTGELFFGEGSRLTVL.

This clonotype was counted between two and nine times. V and J are TRBV11-2 and TRBJ2-1; 7 bases are a match to TRBD2. The V gene's germline CDR1 is SGHAT and CDR2 FQNNGV. This CDR3 region has 18 residues. V was clipped by 0 bases and J by 0 bases; unmatched bases: 8. The CDR3 nucleotides read TGTGCCAGCAGCTTAGACTGGCGGGGGTTGAGCTCCTACAATGAGCAGTTCTTC. It is translated as CASSLDWRGLSSYNEQFF.

This clonotype was detected a few times. V is TRBV4-2 and J is TRBJ2-7; TRBD2 matches 10 bases. V lost 0 bases and J lost 4; bases outside the gene matches: 3. This CDR3 has 15 residues. Germline V gene data show CDR1 as LGHNA and CDR2 as YNFKEQ. CDR3 residues: CASSQDFSGGYEQYF. The CDR3 nucleotides read TGTGCCAGCAGCCAAGATTTTAGCGGGGGGTACGAGCAGTACTTC.